One and the same sample provided the 27 T cell receptor beta chains below, sequenced in a study. TCRdb recomputed calls from the reads with MiXCR, one row per CDR3 protein. The sample has roughly 15,000 distinct CDR3 sequences; roughly a third are singletons. The sequencing input was blood. The source of these receptors is a human donor.

The rearrangement joins TRBV4-3 to TRBJ2-7; 12 bases are a match to TRBD2. The J segment lost 6 bases and the V segment lost 0 bases, leaving 9 bases of the junction unmatched. The CDR3 has 17 amino acids. Germline V gene lookup returns CDR1 LGHNA and CDR2 YSLEER. The CDR3 sequence: CASSQDGTSGRTGEQYF. In DNA form, the CDR3 reads TGCGCCAGCAGCCAAGATGGAACTAGCGGGAGGACTGGCGAGCAGTACTTC.

In this sample, this clonotype turned up many times. The rearrangement uses TRBV4-2 and TRBJ2-4; weak D call: TRBD2 (6 bases). This CDR3 contains 14 residues. Trimming took 0 bases from V and 6 from J, leaving 9 bases between them. The germline V gene has CDR1 LGHNA and CDR2 YNFKEQ. The CDR3 loop reads CASSQERDVNIQYF. In DNA, the CDR3 is TGTGCCAGCAGCCAAGAGCGGGATGTAAACATTCAGTACTTC.

This clonotype was picked up many times. The chain carries TRBV29-1 and TRBJ1-2; tentatively, D is TRBD1 (6 bases). Germline V gene lookup returns CDR1 SQVTM and CDR2 ANQGSEA. Between the trimmed V and J ends, which lost 7 bases and 4 bases, there was a span of 16 bases. This CDR3 spans 13 amino acids. Written as DNA, the CDR3 is TGCAGCGCCATAATCCAGGACAGCTATGGCTACACCTTC. Amino acid sequence: CSAIIQDSYGYTF.

This clonotype was seen more than once but under ten times. The chain combines TRBV10-2 with TRBJ1-1; possibly TRBD1 for D (6 bases). From germline, CDR1 is WSHSY and CDR2 SAAADI. CDR3 length equals 13 residues. Trimming stripped 6 bases from V and 0 bases from J, with 8 bases between. The CDR3 is CASSGQMNTEAFF. In nucleotides, the CDR3 is TGCGCCAGCAGCGGACAGATGAACACTGAAGCTTTCTTT.

This chain links TRBV16 with TRBJ1-5; D might be TRBD1 (5 bases). CDR1 and CDR2 from the germline V gene are KGHSY and FQNENV. V lost 3 bases and J 5 bases, leaving 38 bases between the germline ends. The CDR3 extends over 23 amino acids. The CDR3 coding sequence is TGTGCCAGCAGCCATGGAGGGGCTGTTTTTGTACAAAGCTGTAACATTCGCGATCAGCCCCAGCATTTT. It specifies CASSHGGAVFVQSCNIRDQPQHF.

By its share, this clonotype is medium-sized. V and J are TRBV4-3 and TRBJ2-3; 7 nucleotides align to TRBD1. The length of the CDR3 is 15 residues. The germline V gene encodes CDR1 LGHNA and CDR2 YSLEER. The ends lost 5 bases at V and 2 bases at J; junction bases unmatched: 7. DNA for the CDR3: TGCGCCAGCAGCTGGGCGACAGGGACCACAGATACGCAGTATTTT. Translating it yields CASSWATGTTDTQYF.

The chain carries TRBV6-2 or TRBV6-3 and TRBJ1-1; no definite D call. V lost 7 bases to trimming and J lost 2 bases, with 14 bases between them. Germline CDR1 MNHEY, CDR2 SVGEGT. The CDR3 is made up of 14 amino acids. CDR3 loop: CASTPVQENTEAFF. CDR3 bases: TGTGCCAGCACCCCAGTACAAGAAAACACTGAAGCTTTCTTT.

This clonotype was seen repeatedly, ten times or more. In DNA form, the CDR3 reads TGCAGTGCTTCCACAGGGCCTACTGAAGCTTTCTTT. Translated: CSASTGPTEAFF. The chain is built from TRBV20-1 and TRBJ1-1; D perhaps matches TRBD1 (6 bases). The CDR3 covers 12 residues. V dropped 5 bases and J dropped 5 bases, with 12 bases sitting between them. The germline gives CDR1 DFQATT, CDR2 SNEGSKA (reference sequence).

V is TRBV14 and J is TRBJ2-1; D may be TRBD1 or TRBD2 (5 bases each). The ends were cut back, 5 bases at V and 8 bases at J, with 19 bases in the middle. Looked up from germline, CDR1 is SGHDN and CDR2 is FVKESK. This CDR3 contains 15 residues. The CDR3: CASSTPGTESDEQFF. The CDR3, as DNA: TGTGCCAGCAGCACACCCGGGACCGAGTCGGATGAGCAGTTCTTC. Using reference TRBV14 and TRBJ2-1 for the parts outside the CDR3, the full variable domain is EAGVTQFPSHSVIEKGQTVTLRCDPISGHDNLYWYRRVMGKEIKFLLHFVKESKQDESGMPNNRFLAERTGGTYSTLKVQPAELEDSGVYFCASSTPGTESDEQFFGPGTRLTVL.

By share, this clonotype counts as medium-sized. V gene TRBV4-3 combines with J gene TRBJ1-6, with D unresolved. Trimming shortened V by 3 bases and J by 6 bases, and 9 bases separated the two germline ends. The CDR3 length is 14 residues. From germline, CDR1 is LGHNA and CDR2 YSLEER. The CDR3 loop reads CASSHDIGNSPLHF. CDR3 nucleotides: TGCGCCAGCAGCCATGACATCGGTAATTCACCCCTCCACTTT.

This clonotype is labeled medium-sized (0.01 to 0.1%). The chain combines TRBV4-2 with TRBJ2-1, with 9 bases matching TRBD1. Trimming took 4 bases from V and 2 from J; bases not matched to a gene: 6. The germline gives CDR1 LGHNA, CDR2 YNFKEQ. The CDR3 length is 16 residues. CDR3 in amino acids: CASSREGTGTYNEQFF. CDR3 DNA: TGTGCCAGCAGCCGTGAGGGGACAGGGACCTACAATGAGCAGTTCTTC.

By sample share, this clonotype is medium-sized. The chain links TRBV29-1 to TRBJ2-3, with D possibly called TRBD1 or TRBD2 (5 bases each). The V end was cut by 3 bases, the J end by 4 bases, with 23 bases between. The CDR3 runs 17 residues. Germline CDR1 and CDR2: SQVTM and ANQGSEA. The CDR3 DNA is TGCAGCGTTGACGGGGCAGCCCAGGTTCGATATGCAGATACGCAGTATTTT. Translating it yields CSVDGAAQVRYADTQYF.

The sample holds a few counts of this clonotype. The J gene is TRBJ2-1, the V gene TRBV18; D unclear. Trimming stripped 2 bases from V and 10 bases from J, with 9 bases between. Germline CDR1 KGHSH, CDR2 LQKENI. The CDR3 contains 12 residues. Written as DNA, the CDR3 is TGTGCCAGCTCACCAAATTTATACGAGCAGTTCTTC. Protein sequence: CASSPNLYEQFF.

Ten or more counts support this clonotype. The chain joins TRBV4-2 to TRBJ1-2; 8 bases are shared with TRBD1. The CDR3 runs 15 residues. V trimming: 6 bases; J trimming: 2 bases; junction bases outside the gene matches: 8. CDR1 is LGHNA and CDR2 is YNFKEQ in the germline V gene. CDR3 loop: CASSTGQEYNYGYTF. CDR3 nucleotide sequence: TGTGCCAGCAGTACGGGACAGGAATACAACTATGGCTACACCTTC.

The chain combines TRBV18 with TRBJ1-1; no definite D call. Trimming removed 1 base at V and 3 bases at J, with 21 bases between. This CDR3 region has 18 residues. Germline V CDR1 and CDR2: KGHSH, LQKENI. The CDR3 DNA sequence: TGTGCCAGCTCACCACTCTTGAGTCGTCGCCGGCGCCACACTGAAGCTTTCTTT. Its translation is CASSPLLSRRRRHTEAFF.

As for this clonotype: One end of the junction varies from germline; a read error may be responsible. The rearrangement links TRBV5-5 to TRBJ2-3; the D gene is possibly TRBD2 (5 bases). The CDR3 sequence is 13 residues long. Germline CDR1 and CDR2: SGHKS and YYEKEE (reference sequence). The chain's CDR3 is CASSHGAADTQYF. CDR3 DNA: TGCGCCAGCAGCCACGGAGCGGCAGATACGCAGTATTTT.

This clonotype rates as medium-sized. V is TRBV29-1 and J is TRBJ1-3; D ambiguous. The length of the CDR3 is 14 residues. V was trimmed by 5 bases and J by 0 bases, leaving 11 bases between them. CDR1 and CDR2 from the germline V gene are SQVTM and ANQGSEA. The DNA for the CDR3 is TGCAGCGTTTTGCCTGGGAGCTCTGGAAACACCATATATTTT. It specifies CSVLPGSSGNTIYF.

This clonotype was observed at least ten times. The chain combines TRBV4-3 with TRBJ1-4; D is possibly TRBD1 (5 bases). V dropped 3 bases and J dropped 5 bases, with 13 bases sitting between them. CDR3 length equals 15 residues. The germline gives CDR1 LGHNA, CDR2 YSLEER. The CDR3 DNA is TGCGCCAGCAGCCATGAGACAGAGGAAAATGAAAAACTGTTTTTT. Its protein is CASSHETEENEKLFF.

This clonotype is medium-sized. The chain couples TRBV14 to TRBJ1-1, with 8 nucleotides matching TRBD1. The CDR3 runs 14 residues. V shed 1 base and J 11 bases; nucleotides not matched to a gene: 9. Germline assignment: CDR1 SGHDN and CDR2 FVKESK. CDR3: CASSQVGGTGGAFF. The CDR3 DNA follows: TGTGCCAGCAGCCAAGTAGGGGGAACAGGGGGGGCTTTCTTT.

In its sample, this clonotype was seen once. The chain couples TRBV4-2 to TRBJ2-3; D is unclear. The end of the DNA is better explained by TRBJ2-1, so the J call may be wrong. In germline, CDR1 is LGHNA, CDR2 YNFKEQ. This CDR3 is built from 14 residues. CDR3 bases: TGTGCCAGCAGCCTCCGAATTAGCACAGATACGCAGTTCTTC. Translation gives CASSLRISTDTQFF.

This clonotype is judged medium-sized (0.01 to 0.1%). V is TRBV29-1 and J is TRBJ2-1; TRBD2 aligns across 13 bases. The CDR3 spans 13 residues. Germline V gives CDR1 SQVTM, CDR2 ANQGSEA. V trimming: 4 bases; J trimming: 8 bases; junction bases outside the gene matches: 2. CDR3 residues: CSVGTSGRDEQFF. CDR3 nucleotide sequence: TGCAGCGTTGGGACTAGCGGGAGAGATGAGCAGTTCTTC.

This clonotype was seen many times. The V and J genes are TRBV4-3 and TRBJ2-7; possibly TRBD1 for D (6 bases). The germline gives CDR1 LGHNA, CDR2 YSLEER. The CDR3 extends over 13 amino acids. The ends were cut back, 0 bases at V and 3 bases at J, with 6 bases in the middle. The CDR3 protein is CASSQDRGYEQYF. CDR3 sequence (DNA): TGCGCCAGCAGCCAAGACAGGGGCTACGAGCAGTACTTC.

This clonotype appeared a few times. A much larger clone differs from this one at a single base, so this may be a read error. The V call is TRBV29-1, the J call TRBJ1-1, with TRBD1 matching over 7 bases. Per germline, CDR1 SQVTM and CDR2 ANQGSEA. The CDR3 runs to 12 residues. CDR3 residues: CSALDRNTQAFF. Written as DNA, the CDR3 is TGCAGCGCCTTGGACAGGAACACTCAAGCTTTCTTT.

This clonotype is categorized as medium-sized (0.01 to 0.1%). The chain is built from TRBV4-3 and TRBJ2-1; D remains unclear. Trimming shortened V by 2 bases and J by 0 bases, and 5 bases separated the two germline ends. Germline V lookup: CDR1 LGHNA, CDR2 YSLEER. The length of the CDR3 is 14 residues. Written as DNA, the CDR3 is TGCGCCAGCAGCCAACTGAGCTCCTACAATGAGCAGTTCTTC. Its protein product is CASSQLSSYNEQFF.

The table lists this clonotype with many counts. V is TRBV4-3 and J is TRBJ2-3; 9 bases are a match to TRBD1. Germline V gives CDR1 LGHNA, CDR2 YSLEER. V dropped 2 bases and J dropped 4; count of bases not matched to a gene: 4. The CDR3 runs to 15 residues. The CDR3 loop is CASSQPGQGSDTQYF. The CDR3 nucleotides read TGCGCCAGCAGCCAACCGGGACAGGGATCAGATACGCAGTATTTT.

By share, this clonotype ranks as medium-sized. V gene TRBV29-1 combines with J gene TRBJ1-2; 8 positions match TRBD1. This CDR3 is built from 11 residues. Germline V lookup: CDR1 SQVTM, CDR2 ANQGSEA. J gave up 8 bases and V 4 bases, and 3 bases lay outside the gene matches. This chain's CDR3 is CSVGQGMGYTF. CDR3 sequence (DNA): TGCAGCGTTGGACAGGGGATGGGCTACACCTTC.

Ten or more counts support this clonotype. The J gene is TRBJ2-1, the V gene TRBV14; 10 bases are a match to TRBD2. This CDR3 has 15 residues. The germline V gene encodes CDR1 SGHDN and CDR2 FVKESK. V lost 5 bases to trimming and J lost 6 bases; unmatched junction nucleotides: 7. The CDR3 DNA is TGTGCCAGCAGCTCACTAGCGGGATCGGTCAATGAGCAGTTCTTC. Amino acid sequence: CASSSLAGSVNEQFF.